This passage covers 22 T cell receptor beta chains from one sample sequenced in a study of blood T cell repertoires in COVID-19. The data were produced by immunoSEQ multiplex PCR, yet TCRdb's version contains in-frame clones alone and is incomplete. The sample includes 52,000 or so clones, around nine tenths of them seen just once. Specimen: peripheral blood. These receptors were taken from a man between 50 and 59 years old with acute or convalescent COVID-19.

V and J are TRBV6-2 or TRBV6-3 and TRBJ2-1; D possibly corresponds to TRBD1 (6 bases). CDR1 and CDR2 (germline): MNHEY, SVGEGT. This CDR3 has 14 amino acids. V was shortened by 4 bases and J by 4 bases, with 11 bases between the two germline ends. This CDR3 is CASSWVGQYNEQFF. In DNA form, the CDR3 reads TGTGCCAGCAGTTGGGTAGGACAGTACAATGAGCAGTTCTTC.

The V and J genes are TRBV19 and TRBJ2-3, with D hard to call. The CDR3 loop spans 13 amino acids. Trimming stripped 5 bases from V and 2 bases from J, with 8 bases between. CDR1 and CDR2 (germline): LNHDA, SQIVND (reference sequence). CDR3 sequence reads: CASSWAHTDTQYF. In DNA form, the CDR3 reads TGTGCCAGTAGTTGGGCCCACACAGATACGCAGTATTTT. The full variable domain, completed using reference TRBV19 and TRBJ2-3, is DGGITQSPKYLFRKEGQNVTLSCEQNLNHDAMYWYRQDPGQGLRLIYYSQIVNDFQKGDIAEGYSVSREKKESFPLTVTSAQKNPTAFYLCASSWAHTDTQYFGPGTRLTVL.

The chain employs TRBV11-2 and TRBJ2-6; 9 bases fit TRBD1. Trimming cost V 5 bases and J 4 bases; bases outside gene matches: 12. Germline assignment: CDR1 SGHAT and CDR2 FQNNGV. The CDR3 is made up of 18 amino acids. The CDR3 coding sequence is TGTGCCAGCAGCCCCCGGGACAGGGCCCCCTTGGGGGCCAACGTCCTGACTTTC. Protein: CASSPRDRAPLGANVLTF.

This chain connects TRBV5-1 to TRBJ2-2; a weak D match, TRBD2 (6 bases). V was trimmed by 5 bases and J by 5 bases, leaving 7 bases between them. This CDR3 is 12 amino acids long. Germline lookup yields CDR1 SGHRS and CDR2 YFSETQ. CDR3 sequence: CASREGTGELFF. DNA for the CDR3: TGCGCCAGCAGGGAGGGGACCGGGGAGCTGTTTTTT.

J is TRBJ2-3 and V is TRBV7-9; 14 nucleotides align to TRBD2. CDR3 length: 16 residues. V lost 3 bases to trimming and J lost 5 bases; unmatched junction nucleotides: 4. Germline loops: CDR1 SEHNR, CDR2 FQNEAQ (reference sequence). The CDR3 region is CASSLRGLAGEDTQYF. The CDR3 DNA reads as TGTGCCAGCAGCTTGAGGGGACTAGCGGGAGAAGATACGCAGTATTTT.

This chain links TRBV10-1 with TRBJ2-5, with TRBD1 matching 8 bases. Germline CDR1 WNHNN, CDR2 SYGVQD (reference sequence). Trimming took 3 bases from V and 5 from J; bases not matched to a gene: 8. CDR3 length: 15 amino acids. The CDR3 sequence is CASSDVAGGRETQYF. The DNA for the CDR3 is TGCGCCAGCAGTGATGTGGCAGGGGGCCGCGAGACCCAGTACTTC.

The chain recombines TRBV5-1 with TRBJ2-4, with D tentatively TRBD1 (5 bases). From germline, CDR1 is SGHRS and CDR2 YFSETQ. Trimming pared 0 bases from V and 6 bases from J, leaving 10 bases between. This CDR3 has 14 residues. The CDR3 protein is CASSLAGSTNIQYF. DNA of the CDR3: TGCGCCAGCAGCTTGGCAGGGTCCACAAACATTCAGTACTTC.

Points on this clone: A read error may produce the germline difference seen at one junction end. The chain has TRBV4-3 and TRBJ1-4; D is possibly TRBD1 (6 bases). CDR1 is LGHNA and CDR2 is YSLEER in the germline V gene. This CDR3 region has 12 residues. CDR3: CASSQEQGRLYF. As DNA, the CDR3 is TGCGCCAGCAGCCAAGAACAGGGACGACTCTATTTT.

On this clone itself: At one of its ends the junction is not consistent with the germline gene, which may arise from a read error. The V call is TRBV7-2, the J call TRBJ1-2; D is ambiguous. The germline CDR1 and CDR2 sequences are SGHTA and FQGNSA. CDR3 length equals 9 residues. The CDR3 DNA is TGTGCCAGCAGCCCCTTTTCAGCCTTC. Protein sequence: CASSPFSAF.

This chain uses TRBV6-5 with TRBJ1-5; D perhaps matches TRBD1 (5 bases). The V gene's germline CDR1 is MNHEY and CDR2 SVGAGI. Between the trimmed V and J ends, which lost 4 bases and 3 bases, there was a span of 13 bases. The CDR3 has 15 residues. In DNA form, the CDR3 reads TGTGCCAGCAGTTCCAGGCGGGGGAACAATCAGCCCCAGCATTTT. It translates to CASSSRRGNNQPQHF.

This rearrangement joins TRBV7-2 to TRBJ2-7; 14 bases are a match to TRBD2. Looked up from germline, CDR1 is SGHTA and CDR2 is FQGNSA. J lost 0 bases, V lost 1 base, and 2 bases had no gene match. The CDR3 contains 17 residues. The CDR3 DNA is TGTGCCAGCAGCTTAGGGACTAGCGGGAGGCACTCCTACGAGCAGTACTTC. Its translation is CASSLGTSGRHSYEQYF.

This chain joins TRBV7-2 and TRBJ1-1, with a tentative D call TRBD1 (6 bases). CDR1 is SGHTA, CDR2 FQGNSA, per germline. The CDR3 is 14 residues long. V was cut by 3 bases and J by 7 bases, with 15 bases left in between. The CDR3 loop reads CASSFGTGWVEAFF. The CDR3 DNA reads TGTGCCAGCAGCTTCGGAACAGGGTGGGTTGAAGCTTTCTTT.

The chain employs TRBV27 and TRBJ2-3; a possible D gene is TRBD2 (6 bases). Trimming left V 2 bases short and J 0 bases short, with 15 bases between. Germline V lookup: CDR1 MNHEY, CDR2 SMNVEV (reference sequence). This CDR3 has 17 amino acids. The CDR3 sequence is CASSLNTALASTDTQYF. For the CDR3, the DNA is TGTGCCAGCAGTTTAAATACCGCACTAGCTAGCACAGATACGCAGTATTTT.

This clone has only one observation. The chain employs TRBV6-5 and TRBJ2-1, with D unresolved. Trimming left V 6 bases short and J 9 bases short, with 9 bases between. This CDR3 is 11 amino acids long. The germline V gene encodes CDR1 MNHEY and CDR2 SVGAGI. The CDR3 loop is CASRESSEQFF. The CDR3 nucleotides are TGTGCCAGCAGGGAGTCGTCTGAGCAGTTCTTC.

A few counts support this clone. V gene TRBV10-2 combines with J gene TRBJ2-1; the match to TRBD2 covers 15 bases. Unmatched junction bases numbered 7, after V lost 0 bases and J lost 7 bases. From germline, CDR1 is WSHSY and CDR2 SAAADI. CDR3 length equals 18 residues. This chain's CDR3 is CASSESRRGTSGRNEQFF. The CDR3 DNA is TGCGCCAGCAGTGAGTCACGGAGGGGGACTAGCGGGAGGAATGAGCAGTTCTTC.

The count of this clone is one. CDR3 protein: CASSLGQGALYGYTF. The CDR3 bases are TGCGCCAGCAGCTTGGGACAGGGGGCTCTCTATGGCTACACCTTC. The J gene is TRBJ1-2, the V gene TRBV5-1; TRBD1 agrees at 10 bases. Germline trimming cut 0 bases from V and 4 bases from J; bases unmatched to any gene: 3. Per the germline V gene, CDR1 is SGHRS and CDR2 is YFSETQ. CDR3 length: 15 residues.

The chain couples TRBV3-1 (or the pseudogene TRBV3-2) to TRBJ2-7, with TRBD2 matching 14 bases. The CDR3 has 19 residues. Germline assignment: CDR1 LGHDT and CDR2 YNNKEL (reference sequence). The junction had 8 bases not matched to a gene; V was cut back by 1 base and J by 0 bases. CDR3 protein: CASSQGLAGGPLSSYEQYF. CDR3 in DNA: TGTGCCAGCAGCCAAGGACTAGCGGGAGGGCCCCTTAGCTCCTACGAGCAGTACTTC.

The rearrangement joins TRBV5-1 to TRBJ1-5, with 10 bases identical to TRBD1. The CDR3 contains 15 residues. V lost 0 bases and J lost 6; bases outside the gene matches: 3. Germline loops: CDR1 SGHRS, CDR2 YFSETQ. CDR3 DNA: TGCGCCAGCAGCTTGGGACAGGGGGCGGGTCAGCCCCAGCATTTT. Protein: CASSLGQGAGQPQHF.

This chain uses TRBV11-2 with TRBJ2-1; 7 bases align to TRBD2. This CDR3 comprises 16 residues. Trimming cost V 5 bases and J 4 bases; bases outside gene matches: 11. The V gene's germline CDR1 is SGHAT and CDR2 FQNNGV. As DNA, the CDR3 is TGTGCCAGCAGCGCCGTGGGGGGGATTCTATACAATGAGCAGTTCTTC. Protein sequence: CASSAVGGILYNEQFF.

Only one count was recorded for this clone. V and J are TRBV30 and TRBJ2-5; 13 bases align to TRBD2. CDR1 GTSNPN and CDR2 SVGIG come from the germline V gene (reference sequence). The CDR3 covers 16 residues. With 2 bases clipped from V and 3 bases from J, the junction kept 6 bases outside the gene matches. CDR3: CAWSHSGLAGKETQYF. The CDR3, as DNA: TGTGCCTGGAGTCACTCGGGACTAGCGGGAAAAGAGACCCAGTACTTC. Full variable domain (outside the CDR3, taken from reference TRBV30 and TRBJ2-5): SQTIHQWPATLVQPVGSPLSLECTVEGTSNPNLYWYRQAAGRGLQLLFYSVGIGQISSEVPQNLSASRPQDRQFILSSKKLLLSDSGFYLCAWSHSGLAGKETQYFGPGTRLLVL.

This clone was detected a few times. This rearrangement joins TRBV30 to TRBJ1-1; 9 bases fit TRBD1. V trimming: 0 bases; J trimming: 3 bases; junction bases outside the gene matches: 11. This CDR3 is 17 amino acids long. CDR1 and CDR2 (germline): GTSNPN, SVGIG (reference sequence). CDR3 DNA sequence: TGTGCCTGGAGTGTACGCGTAAGACAGGGGGTCGACACTGAAGCTTTCTTT. Its protein product is CAWSVRVRQGVDTEAFF. Based on the CDR3 plus reference TRBV30 and TRBJ1-1, the full variable domain is SQTIHQWPATLVQPVGSPLSLECTVEGTSNPNLYWYRQAAGRGLQLLFYSVGIGQISSEVPQNLSASRPQDRQFILSSKKLLLSDSGFYLCAWSVRVRQGVDTEAFFGQGTRLTVV.

The chain uses TRBV2 and TRBJ1-1; D is possibly TRBD1 (6 bases). This CDR3 region has 13 residues. CDR1 is SNHLY and CDR2 is FYNNEI in the germline V gene. Trimming pared 7 bases from V and 3 bases from J, leaving 12 bases between. In nucleotides, the CDR3 is TGTGCCAGCAACCATAACAGGGACACTGAAGCTTTCTTT. It is translated as CASNHNRDTEAFF.